This passage covers 27 T cell receptor beta chains from one sample sequenced in a study of blood T cell repertoires in COVID-19. Measured with immunoSEQ multiplex PCR; TCRdb has only the in-frame clones, and not every one. The sample has over 110,000 clones; 75% to 90% are singletons. The sample taken for sequencing was PBMCs or T cells enriched from blood (not recorded which). These receptor sequences come from a man in his sixties who had recovered from COVID-19.

This chain links TRBV18 with TRBJ2-1, with D maybe TRBD2 (6 bases). Per the germline V gene, CDR1 is KGHSH and CDR2 is LQKENI. CDR3 length equals 12 residues. V was shortened by 6 bases and J by 10 bases, with 13 bases between the two germline ends. The CDR3 spells CASSHGTAEQFF. CDR3 sequence (DNA): TGTGCCAGCTCCCACGGGACTGCCGAGCAGTTCTTC.

The chain joins TRBV4-1 to TRBJ1-5, with D possibly matching TRBD1 (6 bases). There are 15 residues in the CDR3. Germline assignment: CDR1 MGHRA and CDR2 YSYEKL. V dropped 4 bases and J dropped 0 bases, with 10 bases sitting between them. The CDR3 DNA sequence: TGCGCCAGCAGCCCAATCAGGGGTAGCAATCAGCCCCAGCATTTT. It yields the protein CASSPIRGSNQPQHF.

The genes are TRBV5-4 and TRBJ2-6; 7 bases are shared with TRBD1. The germline V gene has CDR1 SGHNT and CDR2 YYREEE (reference sequence). After removal of 4 bases from V and 0 bases from J, the junction contained 7 bases not matched to a gene. The CDR3 is 17 amino acids. The CDR3 spells CASSPTTGNSGANVLTF. Written as DNA, the CDR3 is TGTGCCAGCAGCCCCACGACAGGGAACTCTGGGGCCAACGTCCTGACTTTC.

J is TRBJ1-1 and V is TRBV6-5, with unresolved D. V was pared by 7 bases and J by 3 bases, with 12 bases between. The CDR3 contains 13 residues. The germline CDR1 and CDR2 sequences are MNHEY and SVGAGI. The CDR3 reads CASTESGDTEAFF. CDR3 bases: TGTGCCAGCACCGAAAGCGGGGACACTGAAGCTTTCTTT.

This rearrangement joins TRBV6-5 to TRBJ1-1; tentatively, D is TRBD1 (6 bases). CDR3 length equals 14 residues. Germline CDR1 and CDR2: MNHEY and SVGAGI. The ends were cut back, 7 bases at V and 1 base at J, with 13 bases in the middle. The CDR3 here is CASTTGQGNTEAFF. The CDR3 nucleotides are TGTGCCAGCACCACAGGGCAGGGGAACACTGAAGCTTTCTTT.

This clone was counted a few times. The chain employs TRBV7-8 and TRBJ1-2; D is unresolved. The CDR3 is 14 residues long. V lost 5 bases to trimming and J lost 4 bases, with 14 bases between them. The V gene's germline CDR1 is SGHVS and CDR2 FQNEAQ. CDR3 nucleotide sequence: TGTGCCAGCAGCCCCCTTGTGGGCCCCTATGGCTACACCTTC. Its protein is CASSPLVGPYGYTF.

The chain employs TRBV15 and TRBJ2-7, with TRBD1 matching over 9 bases. This CDR3 contains 16 residues. V trimming: 0 bases; J trimming: 3 bases; junction bases outside the gene matches: 6. Per the germline V gene, CDR1 is LNHNV and CDR2 is YYDKDF (reference sequence). Here the CDR3 DNA reads TGTGCCACCAGCAGAGAAGGGACAGGGAGTAACTACGAGCAGTACTTC. Its translation: CATSREGTGSNYEQYF.

The chain combines TRBV9 with TRBJ1-3, with D possibly matching TRBD1 (6 bases). In germline, CDR1 is SGDLS, CDR2 YYNGEE. CDR3 length: 15 amino acids. Trimming removed 4 bases at V and 0 bases at J, with 11 bases between. CDR3 bases: TGTGCCAGCAGCTTTGGACAGTACTCTGGAAACACCATATATTTT. Encoded protein: CASSFGQYSGNTIYF.

The chain is built from TRBV10-3 and TRBJ2-3; D gene unclear. Per the germline V gene, CDR1 is ENHRY and CDR2 is SYGVKD. V shed 5 bases and J shed 0 bases, with 3 bases lying between them. The CDR3 is 12 amino acids. The CDR3 sequence: CAISLSTDTQYF. The CDR3 DNA is TGTGCCATCAGTCTTAGCACAGATACGCAGTATTTT.

The chain links TRBV18 to TRBJ1-4; D is undetermined. Trimming pared 2 bases from V and 4 bases from J, leaving 8 bases between. Germline V lookup: CDR1 KGHSH, CDR2 LQKENI. The CDR3 has 14 residues. The CDR3 loop reads CASSPGQLNEKLFF. The CDR3 region has the DNA TGTGCCAGCTCACCAGGGCAGCTTAATGAAAAACTGTTTTTT. Supplemented by reference TRBV18 and TRBJ1-4, the full variable domain reads NAGVMQNPRHLVRRRGQEARLRCSPMKGHSHVYWYRQLPEEGLKFMVYLQKENIIDESGMPKERFSAEFPKEGPSILRIQQVVRGDSAAYFCASSPGQLNEKLFFGSGTQLSVL.

This chain connects TRBV7-9 to TRBJ1-5; D is possibly TRBD1 (5 bases). Per the germline V gene, CDR1 is SEHNR and CDR2 is FQNEAQ (reference sequence). CDR3 length: 14 residues. The V gene lost 6 bases and the J gene lost 0 bases, with 9 bases spanning the gap. The CDR3 loop is CASSSQGSNQPQHF. In nucleotides, the CDR3 is TGTGCCAGCAGTAGTCAGGGTAGCAATCAGCCCCAGCATTTT.

The rearrangement uses TRBV2 and TRBJ1-2; D unresolved. Deletions cut 4 bases from V and 4 bases from J, with 13 bases between. The germline CDR1 and CDR2 sequences are SNHLY and FYNNEI. CDR3 length: 14 amino acids. The CDR3, as DNA: TGTGCCAGCAGTGGTGGAGGGTTTAGCTATGGCTACACCTTC. Translating gives CASSGGGFSYGYTF.

The chain employs TRBV19 and TRBJ2-1, with 9 bases lining up with TRBD2. V trimming: 9 bases; J trimming: 7 bases; junction bases outside the gene matches: 13. The CDR3 is 15 amino acids. Germline values: CDR1 LNHDA, CDR2 SQIVND (reference sequence). The CDR3: CASLGWREGPNEQFF. The CDR3 DNA follows: TGTGCCAGCCTAGGCTGGCGGGAGGGCCCGAATGAGCAGTTCTTC.

The rearrangement links TRBV18 to TRBJ1-5; 9 bases are shared with TRBD1. V shed 5 bases, J shed 1 base, and the junction held 6 bases outside the gene matches. Looked up from germline, CDR1 is KGHSH and CDR2 is LQKENI. CDR3 length: 16 amino acids. The CDR3 sequence: CASSSTGTGSNQPQHF. In nucleotides, the CDR3 is TGTGCCAGCTCATCAACCGGGACAGGGAGCAATCAGCCCCAGCATTTT.

This clone was counted only a few times. This chain connects TRBV19 to TRBJ1-6; D is unresolved. The CDR3 is 13 residues long. With 9 bases removed from V and 5 bases from J, the gap between germline ends came to 11 bases. The germline CDR1 and CDR2 sequences are LNHDA and SQIVND (reference sequence). CDR3 coding DNA: TGTGCCAGCGGAGACGGAAATAATTCACCCCTCCACTTT. This codes for CASGDGNNSPLHF.

This sequence joins TRBV2 and TRBJ1-5; D remains unclear. Germline V CDR1 and CDR2: SNHLY, FYNNEI. Trimming removed 5 bases from V and 9 bases from J, with 11 bases in between. The CDR3 spans 12 residues. CDR3 amino acids: CASSFTAGPQHF. CDR3 bases: TGTGCCAGCAGTTTTACCGCAGGGCCCCAGCATTTT.

CDR3 region: CACGGQETQYF. In nucleotides, the CDR3 is TGTGCCTGCGGGGGGCAAGAGACCCAGTACTTC. This chain links TRBV30 with TRBJ2-5; 7 nucleotides align to TRBD2. V shed 6 bases, J shed 2 bases, and the junction held 0 bases outside the gene matches. Germline V lookup: CDR1 GTSNPN, CDR2 SVGIG (reference sequence). CDR3 length: 11 amino acids.

The rearrangement joins TRBV10-1 to TRBJ1-1, with D perhaps TRBD1 (6 bases). Germline V gene lookup returns CDR1 WNHNN and CDR2 SYGVQD (reference sequence). The CDR3 runs to 17 residues. V was shortened by 7 bases and J by 0 bases, with 21 bases between the two germline ends. For the CDR3, the DNA is TGCGCCAGCACCCCTCGGGACAAATTCCGAGTGAACACTGAAGCTTTCTTT. Its protein product is CASTPRDKFRVNTEAFF.

CDR3 loop: CASSPGLAGDEQYF. In DNA form, the CDR3 reads TGTGCCAGCAGCCCGGGACTAGCGGGGGACGAGCAGTACTTC. The chain employs TRBV3-1 (or the pseudogene TRBV3-2) and TRBJ2-7; 14 bases fit TRBD2. Trimming at V came to 4 bases and at J to 5 bases, leaving 1 base not matched to a gene. CDR3 size: 14 residues. Germline CDR1 LGHDT, CDR2 YNNKEL (reference sequence).

The rearrangement links TRBV12-3 or TRBV12-4 to TRBJ2-7; a possible D gene is TRBD2 (6 bases). CDR3 length equals 13 residues. V was pared by 5 bases and J by 5 bases, with 13 bases between. The CDR3 sequence is CASSPSGDHEQYF. CDR3 DNA: TGTGCCAGCAGTCCCTCGGGGGACCACGAGCAGTACTTC.

The gene calls are TRBV10-3 and TRBJ1-6; weak D call: TRBD1 (5 bases). This CDR3 has 13 residues. V was trimmed by 6 bases and J by 8 bases, leaving 11 bases between them. Germline CDR1 reads ENHRY; CDR2 reads SYGVKD. The CDR3 sequence is CAISREDYSPLHF. The CDR3 coding sequence is TGTGCCATCAGCAGGGAAGACTATTCACCCCTCCACTTT.

V and J are TRBV6-5 and TRBJ1-2, with 9 bases lining up with TRBD1. J was trimmed by 6 bases and V by 4 bases; bases with no gene match: 3. The CDR3 has 13 residues. The germline gives CDR1 MNHEY, CDR2 SVGAGI. The CDR3 bases are TGTGCCAGCAGTTCCGGGACAGGGCATGGCTACACCTTC. Its translation: CASSSGTGHGYTF.

J is TRBJ1-5 and V is TRBV18; TRBD1 matches at 9 bases. Germline CDR1 is KGHSH and CDR2 is LQKENI. Trimming cost V 4 bases and J 7 bases; bases outside gene matches: 8. CDR3 length equals 15 residues. CDR3 DNA: TGTGCCAGCTCACTTGACAGGGGGATCGGGCAGCCCCAGCATTTT. It codes for CASSLDRGIGQPQHF.

This clone was counted only a few times. The CDR3 sequence: CASTAGWAYEQYF. CDR3 DNA: TGTGCCAGCACCGCAGGGTGGGCCTACGAGCAGTACTTC. The chain uses TRBV9 and TRBJ2-7; D might be TRBD1 (5 bases). CDR3 size: 13 residues. In germline, CDR1 is SGDLS, CDR2 YYNGEE. V lost 6 bases, J lost 2 bases, and 12 bases lay in between.

The chain couples TRBV2 to TRBJ2-7; D is perhaps TRBD2 (5 bases). The CDR3 is 14 residues long. V was cut by 3 bases and J by 3 bases, with 12 bases left in between. Germline V gene data show CDR1 as SNHLY and CDR2 as FYNNEI. As DNA, the CDR3 is TGTGCCAGCAGTGAGGCATACGGGGTCTACGAGCAGTACTTC. Residues: CASSEAYGVYEQYF. Variable domain in full (rest from reference TRBV2 and TRBJ2-7): EPEVTQTPSHQVTQMGQEVILRCVPISNHLYFYWYRQILGQKVEFLVSFYNNEISEKSEIFDDQFSVERPDGSNFTLKIRSTKLEDSAMYFCASSEAYGVYEQYFGPGTRLTVT.

V usage is TRBV23-1 and J usage is TRBJ1-5; D is possibly TRBD1 (6 bases). TRBV23-1 is annotated as an ORF whose role is uncertain. This CDR3 is built from 15 residues. The ends were cut back, 5 bases at V and 3 bases at J, with 14 bases in the middle. The CDR3 is CASSNRVPFNQPQHF. CDR3 nucleotides: TGCGCCAGCAGTAACAGGGTACCCTTCAATCAGCCCCAGCATTTT.

The chain joins TRBV6-1 to TRBJ1-2; D is undetermined. CDR3 size: 16 residues. In germline, CDR1 is MNHNS, CDR2 SASEGT. Between the trimmed V and J ends, which lost 1 base and 0 bases, there was a span of 12 bases. The CDR3 DNA is TGTGCCAGCAGTGAAGTCAATGAGCGGGCTAACTATGGCTACACCTTC. It translates to CASSEVNERANYGYTF.